The clone carrying this TCR beta chain was seen only a few times. Germline V lookup: CDR1 DFQATT, CDR2 SNEGSKA (reference sequence). CDR3 length: 14 residues. V lost 2 bases to trimming and J lost 5 bases; unmatched junction nucleotides: 5. The sample comes from a study of Graves' ophthalmopathy and Graves' hyperthyroidism. Study context: Peripheral blood collection took place at initial diagnosis, before any treatment.

Amplification of the TCR beta CDR3 regions used RNA transcripts (as template). The authors performed first-round RT-PCR with HTBI primers and then a second-round multiplex PCR. TCRdb processed the multiplex PCR reads anew with MiXCR; each CDR3 protein has one entry. The sample consists of around 670,000 distinct CDR3 sequences, roughly two fifths of them appearing once. The chain uses TRBV20-1 and TRBJ1-2; 10 bases are a match to TRBD1. Material for sequencing was peripheral blood. The sequence derives from an adult man with Graves' ophthalmopathy. The CDR3, as DNA: TGCAGTGCTAGAATAAGACAGGGGGCTTATGGCTACACCTTC. This translates into CSARIRQGAYGYTF.